Presented here are 5 T cell receptor beta chains from one specimen sequenced in a study of blood T cell repertoires in COVID-19. Repertoires were generated with immunoSEQ multiplex PCR, while TCRdb's copy carries only in-frame clones and drops some. Of more than 200,000 clones listed, around 90% are singletons. Sequencing was carried out using PBMCs or T cells enriched from blood (not recorded which). Source of these receptors: a woman in her twenties or thirties who had been exposed to COVID-19.

The CDR3 region is CASSLGTGYEQYF. The DNA for the CDR3 is TGTGCCAGCAGCTTAGGGACAGGCTACGAGCAGTACTTC. The chain employs TRBV3-1 (or the pseudogene TRBV3-2) and TRBJ2-7; 8 bases match TRBD1. V lost 5 bases to trimming and J lost 3 bases; unmatched junction nucleotides: 3. The CDR3 runs to 13 residues. Germline-derived CDR1 and CDR2 are LGHDT and YNNKEL (reference sequence).

The rearrangement joins TRBV7-3 to TRBJ1-2; D might be TRBD1 (5 bases). V was clipped by 5 bases and J by 2 bases, with 24 bases between them. Germline-derived CDR1 and CDR2 are SGHTA and FQGTGA. This CDR3 spans 18 amino acids. The CDR3 is CASSLSAGGKGKNYGYTF. In DNA form, the CDR3 reads TGTGCCAGCAGCCTATCCGCCGGGGGAAAGGGGAAAAACTATGGCTACACCTTC.

The V and J genes are TRBV19 and TRBJ2-7, with 7 nucleotides matching TRBD2. The V segment lost 0 bases and the J segment 7 bases; nucleotides outside the gene matches: 9. Germline assignment: CDR1 LNHDA and CDR2 SQIVND (reference sequence). The CDR3 loop spans 15 amino acids. Written as DNA, the CDR3 is TGTGCCAGTAGTATAGATCCAGCGGGATTAGGGGAGCAGTACTTC. The encoded protein is CASSIDPAGLGEQYF.

The J gene is TRBJ2-3, the V gene TRBV6-2 or TRBV6-3, with TRBD2 matching 8 bases. Germline loops: CDR1 MNHEY, CDR2 SVGEGT. This CDR3 has 16 amino acids. V was pared by 1 base and J by 6 bases, with 9 bases of the junction left unmatched. The CDR3, as DNA: TGTGCCAGCAGTTACTTGGCGGGAGGTAGGGTGGATACGCAGTATTTT. Translation gives CASSYLAGGRVDTQYF.

CDR3 sequence: CASSRTGSTEAFF. The CDR3 coding sequence is TGTGCCAGCAGCCGTACAGGGAGCACTGAAGCTTTCTTT. The V gene is TRBV7-9, the J gene TRBJ1-1; weak D call: TRBD1 (6 bases). CDR1 and CDR2 from the germline V gene are SEHNR and FQNEAQ (reference sequence). V was trimmed by 5 bases and J by 4 bases, leaving 11 bases between them. This CDR3 is 13 amino acids long.